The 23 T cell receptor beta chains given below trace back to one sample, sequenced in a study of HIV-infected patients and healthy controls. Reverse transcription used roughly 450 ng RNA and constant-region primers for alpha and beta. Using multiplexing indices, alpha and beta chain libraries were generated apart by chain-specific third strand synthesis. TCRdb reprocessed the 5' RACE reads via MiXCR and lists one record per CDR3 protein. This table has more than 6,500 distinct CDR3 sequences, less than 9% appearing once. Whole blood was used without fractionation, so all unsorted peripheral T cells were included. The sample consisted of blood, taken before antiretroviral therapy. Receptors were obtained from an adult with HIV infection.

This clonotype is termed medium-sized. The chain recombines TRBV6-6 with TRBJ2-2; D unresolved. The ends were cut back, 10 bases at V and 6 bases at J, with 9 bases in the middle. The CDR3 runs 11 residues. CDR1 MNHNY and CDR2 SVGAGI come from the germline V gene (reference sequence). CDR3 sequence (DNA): TGTGCCACCTGGGTGTCCGGGGAGCTGTTTTTT. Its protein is CATWVSGELFF.

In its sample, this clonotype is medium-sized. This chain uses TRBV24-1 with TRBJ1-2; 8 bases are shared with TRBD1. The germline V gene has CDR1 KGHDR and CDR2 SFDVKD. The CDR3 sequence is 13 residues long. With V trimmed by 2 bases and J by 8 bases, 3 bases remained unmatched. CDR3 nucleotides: TGTGCCACCAGTGATTCAGGGGGCAACGGCTACACCTTC. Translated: CATSDSGGNGYTF.

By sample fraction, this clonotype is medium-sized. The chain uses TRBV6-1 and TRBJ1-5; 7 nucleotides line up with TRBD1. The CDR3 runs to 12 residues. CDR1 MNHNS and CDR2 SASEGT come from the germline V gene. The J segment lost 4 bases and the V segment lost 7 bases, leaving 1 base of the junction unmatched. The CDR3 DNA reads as TGTGCCAGCAAGGACAGGAATCAGCCCCAGCATTTT. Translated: CASKDRNQPQHF.

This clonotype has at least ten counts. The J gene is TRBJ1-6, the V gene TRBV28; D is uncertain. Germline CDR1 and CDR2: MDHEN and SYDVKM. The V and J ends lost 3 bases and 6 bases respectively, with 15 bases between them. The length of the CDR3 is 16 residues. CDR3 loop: CASSFPQSNINSPLHF. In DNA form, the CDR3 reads TGTGCCAGCAGTTTTCCACAGTCCAACATTAATTCACCCCTCCACTTT.

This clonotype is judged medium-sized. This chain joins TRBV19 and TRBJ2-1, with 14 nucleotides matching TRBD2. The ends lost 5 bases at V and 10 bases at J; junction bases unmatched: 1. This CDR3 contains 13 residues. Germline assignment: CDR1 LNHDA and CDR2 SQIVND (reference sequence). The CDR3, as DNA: TGTGCCAGTAGTTGGACTAGCGGGGGGGAGCAGTTCTTC. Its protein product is CASSWTSGGEQFF.

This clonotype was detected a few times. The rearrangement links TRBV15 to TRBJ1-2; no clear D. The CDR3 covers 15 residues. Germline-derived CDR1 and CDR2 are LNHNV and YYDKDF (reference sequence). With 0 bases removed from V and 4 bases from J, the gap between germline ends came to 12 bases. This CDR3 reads CATSRDKSGSYGYTF. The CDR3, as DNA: TGTGCCACCAGCAGAGATAAGTCGGGTAGCTATGGCTACACCTTC.

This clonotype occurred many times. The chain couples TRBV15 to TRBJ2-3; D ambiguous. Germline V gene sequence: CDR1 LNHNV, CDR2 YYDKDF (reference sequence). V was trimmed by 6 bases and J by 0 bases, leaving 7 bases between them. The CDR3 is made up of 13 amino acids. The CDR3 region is CATSSSSTDTQYF. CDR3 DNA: TGTGCCACCAGTTCGTCTAGCACAGATACGCAGTATTTT.

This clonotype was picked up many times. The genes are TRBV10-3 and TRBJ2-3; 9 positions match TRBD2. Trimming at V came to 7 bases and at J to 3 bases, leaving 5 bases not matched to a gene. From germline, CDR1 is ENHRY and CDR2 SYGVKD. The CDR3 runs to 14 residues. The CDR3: CAIKALAGTDTQYF. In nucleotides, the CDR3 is TGTGCCATCAAAGCTCTAGCGGGAACAGATACGCAGTATTTT.

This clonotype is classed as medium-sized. The CDR3 DNA reads TGTGCCAGCAGCCAAGGGCCGGGGGGGACGTACAATGAGCAGTTCTTC. Translation gives CASSQGPGGTYNEQFF. The V call is TRBV3-1, the J call TRBJ2-1; 8 positions match TRBD2. V was clipped by 1 base and J by 4 bases; unmatched bases: 6. The germline gives CDR1 LGHDT, CDR2 YNNKEL (reference sequence). The CDR3 loop spans 16 amino acids.

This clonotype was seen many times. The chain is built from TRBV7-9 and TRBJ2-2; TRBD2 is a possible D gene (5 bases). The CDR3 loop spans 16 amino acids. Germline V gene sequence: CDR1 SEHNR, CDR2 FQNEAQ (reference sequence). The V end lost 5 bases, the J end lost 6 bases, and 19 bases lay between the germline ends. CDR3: CASSADSPRVAGELFF. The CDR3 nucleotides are TGTGCCAGCAGCGCGGACTCTCCCCGGGTAGCCGGGGAGCTGTTTTTT.

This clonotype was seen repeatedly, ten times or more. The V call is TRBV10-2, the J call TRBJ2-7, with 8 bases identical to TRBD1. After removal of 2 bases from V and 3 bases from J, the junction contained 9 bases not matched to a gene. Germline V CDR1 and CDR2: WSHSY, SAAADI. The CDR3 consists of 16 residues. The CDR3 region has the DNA TGCGCCAGCAGTGAGGACAAGGACAGGGCGATCTACGAGCAGTACTTC. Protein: CASSEDKDRAIYEQYF.

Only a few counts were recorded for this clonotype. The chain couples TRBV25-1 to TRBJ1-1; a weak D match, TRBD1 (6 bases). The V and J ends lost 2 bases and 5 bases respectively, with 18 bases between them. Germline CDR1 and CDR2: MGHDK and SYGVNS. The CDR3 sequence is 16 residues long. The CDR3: CASSEPGSRGDTEAFF. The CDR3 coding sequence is TGTGCCAGCAGTGAACCTGGGAGCAGGGGAGATACTGAAGCTTTCTTT.

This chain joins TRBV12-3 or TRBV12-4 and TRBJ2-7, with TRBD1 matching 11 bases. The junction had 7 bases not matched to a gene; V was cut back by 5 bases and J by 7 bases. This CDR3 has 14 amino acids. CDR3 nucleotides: TGTGCCAGCAGTCCCTCGGGACAGGGGGGGGAGCAGTACTTC. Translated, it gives CASSPSGQGGEQYF.

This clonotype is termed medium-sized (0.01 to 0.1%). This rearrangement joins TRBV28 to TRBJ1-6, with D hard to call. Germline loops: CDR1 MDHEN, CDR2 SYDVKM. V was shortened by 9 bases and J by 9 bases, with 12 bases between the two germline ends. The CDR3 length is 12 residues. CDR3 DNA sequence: TGTGCCAGTGGGGTCCTCCCTTCACCCCTCCACTTT. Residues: CASGVLPSPLHF.

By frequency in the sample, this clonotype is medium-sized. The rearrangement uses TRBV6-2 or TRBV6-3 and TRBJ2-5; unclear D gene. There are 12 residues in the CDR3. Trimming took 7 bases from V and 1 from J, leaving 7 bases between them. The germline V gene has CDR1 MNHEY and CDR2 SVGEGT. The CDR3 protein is CASMGSQETQYF. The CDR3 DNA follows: TGTGCCAGCATGGGTTCCCAAGAGACCCAGTACTTC.

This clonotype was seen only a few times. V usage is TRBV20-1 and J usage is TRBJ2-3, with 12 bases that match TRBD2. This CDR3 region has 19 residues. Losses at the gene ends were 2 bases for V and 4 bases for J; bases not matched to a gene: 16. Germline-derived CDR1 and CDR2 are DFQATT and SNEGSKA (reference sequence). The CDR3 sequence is CSARPRVWTSGDAPDTQYF. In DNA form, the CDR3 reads TGCAGTGCTAGACCCCGGGTCTGGACTAGCGGGGACGCACCAGATACGCAGTATTTT.

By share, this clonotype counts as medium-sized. CDR3 sequence: CASSPPIASGGLSWIQETQYF. Here the CDR3 DNA reads TGTGCCAGCTCACCACCGATAGCTAGCGGGGGGCTCAGTTGGATCCAAGAGACCCAGTACTTC. The chain has TRBV18 and TRBJ2-5, with 11 bases matching TRBD2. Germline V CDR1 and CDR2: KGHSH, LQKENI. This CDR3 comprises 21 residues. Losses at the gene ends were 0 bases for V and 1 base for J; bases not matched to a gene: 16. Full variable domain (remainder filled in from reference TRBV18 and TRBJ2-5): NAGVMQNPRHLVRRRGQEARLRCSPMKGHSHVYWYRQLPEEGLKFMVYLQKENIIDESGMPKERFSAEFPKEGPSILRIQQVVRGDSAAYFCASSPPIASGGLSWIQETQYFGPGTRLLVL.

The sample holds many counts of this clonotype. This CDR3 is CASSPTLPNTGELFF. The CDR3 DNA follows: TGTGCCAGCAGTCCAACACTACCGAACACCGGGGAGCTGTTTTTT. V is TRBV28 and J is TRBJ2-2; D uncertain. Trimming removed 5 bases from V and 0 bases from J, with 10 bases in between. This CDR3 is 15 amino acids long. The germline CDR1 and CDR2 sequences are MDHEN and SYDVKM.

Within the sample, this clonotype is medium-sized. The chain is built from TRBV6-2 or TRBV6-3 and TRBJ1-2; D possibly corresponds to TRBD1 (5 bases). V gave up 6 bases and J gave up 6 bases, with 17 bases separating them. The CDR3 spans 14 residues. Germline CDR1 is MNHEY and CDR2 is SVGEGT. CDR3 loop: CASSLTQGRNGYTF. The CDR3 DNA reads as TGTGCCAGCAGCCTCACTCAGGGTCGGAATGGCTACACCTTC.

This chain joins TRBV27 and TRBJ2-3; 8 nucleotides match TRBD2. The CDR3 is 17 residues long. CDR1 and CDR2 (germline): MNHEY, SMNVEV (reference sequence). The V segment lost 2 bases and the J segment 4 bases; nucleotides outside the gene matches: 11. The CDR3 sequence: CASSLDISGAFSDTQYF. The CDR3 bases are TGTGCCAGCAGTTTAGATATTAGCGGGGCGTTTTCAGATACGCAGTATTTT.

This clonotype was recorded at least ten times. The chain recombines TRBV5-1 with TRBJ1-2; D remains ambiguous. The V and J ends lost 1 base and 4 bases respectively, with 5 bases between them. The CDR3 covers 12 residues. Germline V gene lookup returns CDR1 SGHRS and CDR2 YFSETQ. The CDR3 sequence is CASSLTSYGYTF. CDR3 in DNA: TGCGCCAGCAGCTTGACCAGCTATGGCTACACCTTC.

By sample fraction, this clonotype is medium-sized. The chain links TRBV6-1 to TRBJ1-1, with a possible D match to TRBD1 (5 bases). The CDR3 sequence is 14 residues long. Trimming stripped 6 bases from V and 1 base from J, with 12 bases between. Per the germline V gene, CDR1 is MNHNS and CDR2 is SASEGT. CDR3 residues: CASSTGATNTEAFF. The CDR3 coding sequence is TGTGCCAGCAGCACAGGAGCCACGAACACTGAAGCTTTCTTT.

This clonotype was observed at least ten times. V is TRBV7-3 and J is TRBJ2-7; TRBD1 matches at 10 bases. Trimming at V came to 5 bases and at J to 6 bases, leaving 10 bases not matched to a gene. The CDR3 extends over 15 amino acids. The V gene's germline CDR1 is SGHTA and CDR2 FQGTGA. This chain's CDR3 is CASSPDRGPITEQYF. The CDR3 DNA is TGTGCCAGCAGCCCCGACAGGGGGCCAATTACCGAGCAGTACTTC.